The T cell receptor (beta chain) described here comes from a study of T cell repertoires in cytomegalovirus infection. The CDR3 is 12 residues long. Trimming cost V 5 bases and J 8 bases; bases outside gene matches: 5. Germline values: CDR1 SGHAT, CDR2 FQNNGV. Via MiXCR, TCRdb re-called the reads, giving one row per CDR3 protein. The sample has fewer than 550,000 distinct CDR3 sequences; more than 25% are singletons. V and J are TRBV11-2 and TRBJ1-2; 7 bases fit TRBD1. The sample taken for sequencing was PBMCs. The source of this sequence is a human donor in good health (CMV status not recorded). Some clones in this sample may be carry-over from other donors' samples. The CDR3 sequence is CASSAQGGGYTF. CDR3 nucleotides: TGTGCCAGCAGCGCCCAGGGGGGGGGCTACACCTTC.